These 6 T cell receptor beta chains came from one sample sequenced in a study of blood T cell repertoires in COVID-19 (dated by TCRdb to the early 2020s). The method behind the library was the immunoSEQ multiplex PCR assay. Sourced from immuneACCESS, this table was stored by TCRdb with only in-frame sequences that have V and J called. A share of the clones is absent; for the studies checked, an unresolved V gene accounts for under half, and the remainder has no known explanation. The sample table contains tens of thousands of clones; only one count was recorded for less than 85% of them. Under 5% of the sample rests with the top ten. The sample was peripheral blood. The receptors derive from a man in his 70s with COVID-19, enrolled during active disease.

This clone was detected a few times. Written as DNA, the CDR3 is TGCGCCAGCAGCTTGGAGGGACAGGGATGGCGGGAGAGCTACGAGCAGTACTTC. Translation gives CASSLEGQGWRESYEQYF. The genes are TRBV5-1 and TRBJ2-7, with 9 nucleotides matching TRBD1. This CDR3 region has 18 residues. Germline CDR1 reads SGHRS; CDR2 reads YFSETQ. With V trimmed by 0 bases and J by 3 bases, 13 bases remained unmatched.

The chain has TRBV19 and TRBJ2-1, with 7 bases that match TRBD1. The CDR3 spans 12 residues. Trimming at V came to 6 bases and at J to 7 bases, leaving 3 bases not matched to a gene. CDR1 and CDR2 (germline): LNHDA, SQIVND (reference sequence). CDR3 residues: CASSSGGNEQFF. CDR3 nucleotide sequence: TGTGCCAGTAGCTCAGGGGGAAATGAGCAGTTCTTC. Combining the CDR3 with reference TRBV19 and TRBJ2-1 gives the whole variable domain DGGITQSPKYLFRKEGQNVTLSCEQNLNHDAMYWYRQDPGQGLRLIYYSQIVNDFQKGDIAEGYSVSREKKESFPLTVTSAQKNPTAFYLCASSSGGNEQFFGPGTRLTVL.

V is TRBV9 and J is TRBJ1-2; D unclear. Germline-derived CDR1 and CDR2 are SGDLS and YYNGEE. This CDR3 has 14 residues. V lost 3 bases and J 0 bases, leaving 9 bases between the germline ends. Written as DNA, the CDR3 is TGTGCCAGCAGCGCCTCCCGGGCTAACTATGGCTACACCTTC. Amino acid sequence: CASSASRANYGYTF.

The V gene is TRBV10-3, the J gene TRBJ1-2, with 10 bases fitting TRBD1. The length of the CDR3 is 13 residues. CDR1 and CDR2 from the germline V gene are ENHRY and SYGVKD. With 11 bases clipped from V and 0 bases from J, the junction kept 3 bases outside the gene matches. In DNA, the CDR3 is TGTGCCGTGGGACAGGGGCCTAACTATGGCTACACCTTC. Its protein is CAVGQGPNYGYTF.

The chain is built from TRBV5-1 and TRBJ2-2; TRBD1 matches at 7 bases. The CDR3 consists of 14 residues. Trimming at V came to 4 bases and at J to 4 bases, leaving 4 bases not matched to a gene. CDR1 and CDR2 (germline): SGHRS, YFSETQ. In DNA form, the CDR3 reads TGCGCCAGCAGCAAAGGACAGGCCACCGGGGAGCTGTTTTTT. Translated: CASSKGQATGELFF.

The V call is TRBV20-1, the J call TRBJ1-3; no clear D. Trimming cost V 3 bases and J 4 bases, with 10 bases left between them. Looked up from germline, CDR1 is DFQATT and CDR2 is SNEGSKA (reference sequence). This CDR3 is built from 13 residues. In DNA form, the CDR3 reads TGCAGTGCTAGTAAGAGGGTGGGAAACACCATATATTTT. It specifies CSASKRVGNTIYF.